Listed below are T cell receptor beta chains from one sample, sequenced in a study of radiotherapy plus CTLA-4 blockade in lung cancer. This table comes from immunoSEQ multiplex PCR, and its TCRdb copy is limited to in-frame clones, with some not included. The table has about 15,000 clones, around 70% seen once; the top ten hold about 48%. The source material was peripheral blood, sampled from a patient treated with radiotherapy plus ipilimumab. The receptors derive from a human donor with non-small cell lung cancer whose response to radiotherapy plus ipilimumab could not be evaluated. The CDR3 runs from the conserved cysteine through the conserved F or W. Each record gives: V gene, clone size, CDR3 protein. The size entry is marked missing in some rows and otherwise reads once, few, many or a size class.

>TRBV19|-
CATRQGRGGLEEQYF
>TRBV7-9|-
CASSSVLNTGELFF
>TRBV6-5|-
CASSSSSAGATDTQYF
>TRBV30|-
CAWSVWGEGDTDTQYF
>TRBV7-9|-
CASSLTVAGEETQYF
>TRBV2|few
CASSEVPGQGQQGEQYF
>TRBV19|-
CASFQAGGPTGELFF
>TRBV12-5|-
CASGFWGGRGSPLHF
>TRBV28|once
CASSLSERRGFDEKLFF
>TRBV9|-
CASSPRDRGGADTQYF
>TRBV30|few
CAWSSNGGDRGYEQYF
>TRBV7-7|-
CASSLGGGVANTGELFF
>TRBV7-8|-
CASSQSSNQPQHF
>TRBV5-1|-
CASSLVMGTSGGASYNEQFF
>TRBV28|few
CASSLLDRADGYTF
>TRBV5-4|-
CASSLETSGGDTQYF
>TRBV2|-
CASSIAYEQYF
>TRBV28|once
CASSLLAGGPETQYF
>TRBV2|-
CASSERGDTQYF
>TRBV5-5|few
CASSLGTGLPFF
>TRBV29-1|once
CSVELTSRETQYF
>TRBV27|-
CASSPGDRGVETQYF
>TRBV5-1|-
CASSLSGRRPEQYF
>TRBV6-5|-
CASSYGQGATRYGYTF
>TRBV5-1|-
CASSLRQGMGEAFF
>TRBV29-1|-
CSVRGGGGSYEQYF
>TRBV19|-
CASSMGTGRRETQYF